The 16 T cell receptor beta chains in this list originate from one sample, sequenced in a study of T cells after yellow fever vaccination. MiXCR was run by TCRdb on the 5' RACE reads, yielding one entry per CDR3 protein. The data hold 170,000 or so distinct CDR3 sequences, with approximately 10% observed a single time. This specimen consisted of CD8+ T cells sorted from PBMCs, obtained 45 days after the yellow fever booster vaccination. Receptor source: a young man who received the YFV17D yellow fever vaccine.

This clonotype has only a few counts. V and J are TRBV11-2 and TRBJ2-5, with D perhaps matching TRBD1 or TRBD2 (6 bases each). The length of the CDR3 is 15 residues. Per germline, CDR1 SGHAT and CDR2 FQNNGV. V was pared by 4 bases and J by 1 base, with 13 bases between. The CDR3 nucleotides read TGTGCCAGCAGCTCTTCCCCGGGGGCCCAAGAGACCCAGTACTTC. As protein: CASSSSPGAQETQYF.

The rearrangement uses TRBV6-2 or TRBV6-3 and TRBJ1-1; no reliable D call. V lost 6 bases and J lost 0, with 8 bases in between. Per germline, CDR1 MNHEY and CDR2 SVGEGT. This CDR3 comprises 13 residues. CDR3 sequence (DNA): TGTGCCAGCAGATTGGGGATGAACACTGAAGCTTTCTTT. It is translated as CASRLGMNTEAFF.

There are a few counts of this clonotype. The rearrangement uses TRBV5-4 and TRBJ2-7; 14 bases agree with TRBD2. The trim removed 3 bases at V and 9 bases at J, leaving 5 bases unmatched. CDR3 length: 14 amino acids. Germline CDR1 SGHNT, CDR2 YYREEE (reference sequence). In nucleotides, the CDR3 is TGTGCCAGCAGCTCTGGGACTAGCGGGGGTGTGCAGTACTTC. This sequence encodes CASSSGTSGGVQYF.

This clonotype has just a few counts. V usage is TRBV12-3 or TRBV12-4 and J usage is TRBJ2-3; possible D gene TRBD1, 6 bases. V lost 5 bases to trimming and J lost 3 bases, with 12 bases between them. This CDR3 is 14 amino acids long. CDR3 loop: CASSRDIWTDTQYF. CDR3 in DNA: TGTGCCAGCAGTCGGGACATATGGACAGATACGCAGTATTTT.

This clonotype showed up just a few times. The genes are TRBV29-1 and TRBJ2-1, with 14 positions matching TRBD2. The J segment lost 7 bases and the V segment lost 5 bases, leaving 7 bases of the junction unmatched. Germline V lookup: CDR1 SQVTM, CDR2 ANQGSEA. The CDR3 length is 15 residues. CDR3 bases: TGCAGCGTTCCCTCGAGGACTAGCGGGGGGAATGAGCAGTTCTTC. Protein: CSVPSRTSGGNEQFF.

The chain recombines TRBV4-2 with TRBJ2-1; 10 bases are a match to TRBD2. The CDR3 length is 16 residues. Germline V lookup: CDR1 LGHNA, CDR2 YNFKEQ. The trim removed 3 bases at V and 4 bases at J, leaving 6 bases unmatched. The CDR3 sequence is CASSHGTSGIYNEQFF. The CDR3 DNA is TGTGCCAGCAGCCATGGTACTAGCGGGATTTACAATGAGCAGTTCTTC.

This clonotype has a handful of counts. This chain links TRBV6-2 or TRBV6-3 with TRBJ2-3; 13 bases are shared with TRBD2. The CDR3 has 17 amino acids. Germline lookup yields CDR1 MNHEY and CDR2 SVGEGT. V shed 6 bases and J 3 bases; nucleotides not matched to a gene: 9. The CDR3 reads CASRVFQLAGGTDTQYF. The CDR3 DNA follows: TGTGCCAGCAGAGTCTTCCAACTAGCGGGGGGGACAGATACGCAGTATTTT.

In this sample, this clonotype turned up a few times. The chain combines TRBV14 with TRBJ2-7; possibly TRBD1 or TRBD2 for D (5 bases each). The CDR3 loop spans 13 amino acids. Per germline, CDR1 SGHDN and CDR2 FVKESK. Deletions cut 4 bases from V and 6 bases from J, with 13 bases between. The CDR3 region has the DNA TGTGCCAGCAGCCGCGGCCGGGGCCGCGAGCAGTACGTC. It is translated as CASSRGRGREQYV.

CDR3: CASSLPVGGSTDTQYF. For the CDR3, the DNA is TGTGCCAGCAGCTTGCCCGTGGGGGGCAGCACAGATACGCAGTATTTT. This rearrangement joins TRBV7-6 to TRBJ2-3; D is possibly TRBD1 or TRBD2 (6 bases each). V lost 3 bases to trimming and J lost 0 bases, with 13 bases between them. The CDR3 extends over 16 amino acids. CDR1 and CDR2 from the germline V gene are SGHVS and FNYEAQ.

The J gene is TRBJ2-3, the V gene TRBV10-3; the D gene is possibly TRBD1 (5 bases). V shed 6 bases and J shed 0 bases, with 10 bases lying between them. CDR1 is ENHRY and CDR2 is SYGVKD in the germline V gene. This CDR3 is 14 amino acids long. CDR3 nucleotide sequence: TGTGCCATCAGCGAGAAGGGGAGCACAGATACGCAGTATTTT. Translation gives CAISEKGSTDTQYF.

CDR3 amino acids: CATSIGSAEAFF. The CDR3 coding sequence is TGTGCCACCAGCATCGGATCGGCTGAAGCTTTCTTT. The rearrangement joins TRBV15 to TRBJ1-1; no clear D gene. The ends were cut back, 4 bases at V and 6 bases at J, with 9 bases in the middle. The CDR3 has 12 residues. CDR1 and CDR2 from the germline V gene are LNHNV and YYDKDF (reference sequence).

The V gene is TRBV7-8, the J gene TRBJ1-5; D is possibly TRBD1 (6 bases). V was trimmed by 6 bases and J by 0 bases, leaving 12 bases between them. Per the germline V gene, CDR1 is SGHVS and CDR2 is FQNEAQ. The length of the CDR3 is 15 residues. The CDR3 region is CASSGTGFSNQPQHF. The CDR3 bases are TGTGCCAGCAGTGGTACAGGGTTTAGCAATCAGCCCCAGCATTTT.

The chain joins TRBV4-3 to TRBJ1-2, with 10 positions matching TRBD1. Germline-derived CDR1 and CDR2 are LGHNA and YSLEER. CDR3 length: 14 residues. Trimming took 4 bases from V and 4 from J; bases not matched to a gene: 3. The CDR3 region has the DNA TGCGCCAGCAGCCCGTGGACAGGGGGCTATGGCTACACCTTC. Its translation is CASSPWTGGYGYTF.

A few counts support this clonotype. V usage is TRBV7-9 and J usage is TRBJ1-2, with D possibly TRBD1 on 5 matching bases. V lost 4 bases and J lost 0, with 15 bases in between. The CDR3 spans 16 residues. Germline CDR1 reads SEHNR; CDR2 reads FQNEAQ (reference sequence). CDR3 in amino acids: CASSSPGQTTNYGYTF. The CDR3 coding sequence is TGTGCCAGCAGCTCGCCCGGACAAACCACTAACTATGGCTACACCTTC.

This clonotype has only a few counts. The V and J genes are TRBV6-5 and TRBJ1-2, with D possibly TRBD1 on 5 matching bases. The V end lost 2 bases, the J end lost 0 bases, and 7 bases lay between the germline ends. Germline CDR1 reads MNHEY; CDR2 reads SVGAGI. The CDR3 is 14 amino acids. For the CDR3, the DNA is TGTGCCAGCAGTTACGGCAGGGCTAACTATGGCTACACCTTC. It encodes CASSYGRANYGYTF.

This clonotype has more than one count but fewer than ten. The chain is built from TRBV18 and TRBJ2-7, with D uncertain. Germline V CDR1 and CDR2: KGHSH, LQKENI. The CDR3 consists of 14 residues. Between the trimmed V and J ends, which lost 4 bases and 1 base, there was a span of 11 bases. CDR3 loop: CASSQVTKSYEQYV. The DNA for the CDR3 is TGTGCCAGCTCACAGGTGACGAAATCCTACGAGCAGTACGTC.